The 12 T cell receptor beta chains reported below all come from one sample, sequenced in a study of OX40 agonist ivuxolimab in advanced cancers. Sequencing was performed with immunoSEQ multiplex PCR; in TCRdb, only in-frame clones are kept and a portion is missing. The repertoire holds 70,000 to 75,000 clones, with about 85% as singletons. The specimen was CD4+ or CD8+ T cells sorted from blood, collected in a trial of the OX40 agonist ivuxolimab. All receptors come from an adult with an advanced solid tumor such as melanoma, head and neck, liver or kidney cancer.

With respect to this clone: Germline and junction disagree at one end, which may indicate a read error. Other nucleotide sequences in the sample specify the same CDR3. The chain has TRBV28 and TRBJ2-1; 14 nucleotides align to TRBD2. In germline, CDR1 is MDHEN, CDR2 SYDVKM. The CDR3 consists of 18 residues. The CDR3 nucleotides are TGTGCCAGCAGTGGGACTAGCGGGGGATGGAGCTCCTACAATGAACAGTTCTTC. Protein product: CASSGTSGGWSSYNEQFF.

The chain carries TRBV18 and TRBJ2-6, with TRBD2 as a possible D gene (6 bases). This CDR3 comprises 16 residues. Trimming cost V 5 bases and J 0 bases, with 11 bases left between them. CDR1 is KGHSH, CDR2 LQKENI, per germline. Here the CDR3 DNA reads TGTGCCAGCTCAACCCGGGGGTCCTCTGGGGCCAACGTCCTGACTTTC. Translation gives CASSTRGSSGANVLTF.

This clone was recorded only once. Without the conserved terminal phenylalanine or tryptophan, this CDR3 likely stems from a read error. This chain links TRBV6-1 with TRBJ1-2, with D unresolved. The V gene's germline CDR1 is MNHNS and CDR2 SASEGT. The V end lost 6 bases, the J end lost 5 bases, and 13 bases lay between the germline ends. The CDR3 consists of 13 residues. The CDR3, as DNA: TGTGCCAGCAGCGAATCGTACCAGTATGGCTACACCTCC. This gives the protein CASSESYQYGYTS.

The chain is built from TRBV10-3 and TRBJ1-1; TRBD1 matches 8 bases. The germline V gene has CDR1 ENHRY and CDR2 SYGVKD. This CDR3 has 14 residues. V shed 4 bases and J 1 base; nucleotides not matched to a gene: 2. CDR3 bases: TGTGCCATCAGTGTAGGACAGGGGAACACTGAAGCTTTCTTT. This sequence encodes CAISVGQGNTEAFF.

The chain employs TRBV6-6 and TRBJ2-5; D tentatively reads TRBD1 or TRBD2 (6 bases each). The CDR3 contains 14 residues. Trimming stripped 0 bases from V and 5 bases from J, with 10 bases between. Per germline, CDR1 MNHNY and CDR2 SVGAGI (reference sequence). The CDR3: CASSYSGGRETQYF. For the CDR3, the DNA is TGTGCCAGCAGTTACTCAGGGGGGCGGGAGACCCAGTACTTC.

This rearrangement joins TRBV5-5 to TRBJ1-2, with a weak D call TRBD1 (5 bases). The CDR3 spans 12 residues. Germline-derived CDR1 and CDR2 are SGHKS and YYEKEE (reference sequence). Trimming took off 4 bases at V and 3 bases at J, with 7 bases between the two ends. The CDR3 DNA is TGTGCCAGCAGCGGGACGGACTATGGCTACACCTTC. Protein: CASSGTDYGYTF.

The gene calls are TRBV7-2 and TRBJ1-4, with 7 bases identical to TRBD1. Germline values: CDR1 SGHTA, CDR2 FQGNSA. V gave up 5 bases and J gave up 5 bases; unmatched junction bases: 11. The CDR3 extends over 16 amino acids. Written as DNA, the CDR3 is TGTGCCAGCAGCCCCGGGACAGCGGCCTGGAATGAAAAACTGTTTTTT. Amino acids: CASSPGTAAWNEKLFF.

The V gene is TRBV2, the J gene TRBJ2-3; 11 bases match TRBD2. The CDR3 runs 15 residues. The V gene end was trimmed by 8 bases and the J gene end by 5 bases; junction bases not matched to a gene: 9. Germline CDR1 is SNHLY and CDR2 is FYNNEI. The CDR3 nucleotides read TGTGCCAGCCGACGACTAGCGGGAAAGGGAGATACGCAGTATTTT. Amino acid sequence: CASRRLAGKGDTQYF.

The CDR3 DNA reads TGTGCCAGCTCAACCGGCTGGTTACACACTGAAGCTTTCTTT. It is translated as CASSTGWLHTEAFF. This chain connects TRBV18 to TRBJ1-1; D remains unclear. Trimming took 5 bases from V and 3 from J, leaving 13 bases between them. This CDR3 comprises 14 residues. Per germline, CDR1 KGHSH and CDR2 LQKENI.

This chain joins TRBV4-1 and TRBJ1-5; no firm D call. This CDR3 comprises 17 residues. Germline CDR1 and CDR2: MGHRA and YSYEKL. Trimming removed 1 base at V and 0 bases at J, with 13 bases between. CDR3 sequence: CASSQVDLGFSNQPQHF. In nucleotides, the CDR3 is TGCGCCAGCAGCCAAGTTGATCTGGGCTTTAGCAATCAGCCCCAGCATTTT.

The CDR3 DNA follows: TGTGCCAGCAGTTACTCAGGGTGGGGTCAGCCCCAGCATTTT. This sequence encodes CASSYSGWGQPQHF. The V call is TRBV6-6, the J call TRBJ1-5; no definite D call. Germline V gene data show CDR1 as MNHNY and CDR2 as SVGAGI (reference sequence). Between the trimmed V and J ends, which lost 0 bases and 6 bases, there was a span of 9 bases. The CDR3 contains 14 residues.

This CDR3 reads CASSPRDSGAEQFF. Written as DNA, the CDR3 is TGTGCCAGCAGCCCAAGGGACTCGGGGGCTGAGCAGTTCTTC. The chain is built from TRBV7-8 and TRBJ2-1; possibly TRBD1 or TRBD2 for D (6 bases each). Between the trimmed V and J ends, which lost 5 bases and 9 bases, there was a span of 17 bases. The CDR3 consists of 14 residues. Germline CDR1 and CDR2: SGHVS and FQNEAQ.